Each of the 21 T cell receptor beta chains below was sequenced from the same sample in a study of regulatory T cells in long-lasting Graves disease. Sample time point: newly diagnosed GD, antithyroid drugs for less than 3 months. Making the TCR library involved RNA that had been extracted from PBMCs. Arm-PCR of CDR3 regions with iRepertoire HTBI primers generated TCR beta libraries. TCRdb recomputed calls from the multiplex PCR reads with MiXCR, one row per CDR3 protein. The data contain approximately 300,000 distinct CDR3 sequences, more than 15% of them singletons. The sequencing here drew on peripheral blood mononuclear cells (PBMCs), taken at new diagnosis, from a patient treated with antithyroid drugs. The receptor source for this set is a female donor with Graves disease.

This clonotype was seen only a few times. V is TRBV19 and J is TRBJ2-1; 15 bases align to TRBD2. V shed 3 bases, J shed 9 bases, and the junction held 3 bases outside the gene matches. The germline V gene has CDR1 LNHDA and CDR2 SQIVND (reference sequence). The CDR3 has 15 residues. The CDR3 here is CASSIAGLAGGEQFF. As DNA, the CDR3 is TGTGCCAGTAGTATCGCGGGACTAGCGGGAGGTGAGCAGTTCTTC.

CDR3 sequence reads: CSVDRRATGQETQYF. CDR3 in DNA: TGCAGCGTTGACAGGAGGGCCACCGGGCAAGAGACCCAGTACTTC. The chain has TRBV29-1 and TRBJ2-5, with D tentatively TRBD2 (6 bases). The CDR3 runs 15 residues. V lost 3 bases and J 2 bases, leaving 16 bases between the germline ends. Germline-derived CDR1 and CDR2 are SQVTM and ANQGSEA. Full variable domain (outside the CDR3, taken from reference TRBV29-1 and TRBJ2-5): SAVISQKPSRDICQRGTSLTIQCQVDSQVTMMFWYRQQPGQSLTLIATANQGSEATYESGFVIDKFPISRPNLTFSTLTVSNMSPEDSSIYLCSVDRRATGQETQYFGPGTRLLVL.

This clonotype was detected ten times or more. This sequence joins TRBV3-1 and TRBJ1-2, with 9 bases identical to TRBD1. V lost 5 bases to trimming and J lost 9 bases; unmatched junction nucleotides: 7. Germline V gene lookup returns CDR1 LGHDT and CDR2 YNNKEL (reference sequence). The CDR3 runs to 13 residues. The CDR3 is CASSTPGQGRYTF. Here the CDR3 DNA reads TGTGCCAGCAGCACACCGGGACAGGGACGCTACACCTTC. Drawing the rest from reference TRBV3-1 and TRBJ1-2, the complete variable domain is DTAVSQTPKYLVTQMGNDKSIKCEQNLGHDTMYWYKQDSKKFLKIMFSYNNKELIINETVPNRFSPKSPDKAHLNLHINSLELGDSAVYFCASSTPGQGRYTFGSGTRLTVV.

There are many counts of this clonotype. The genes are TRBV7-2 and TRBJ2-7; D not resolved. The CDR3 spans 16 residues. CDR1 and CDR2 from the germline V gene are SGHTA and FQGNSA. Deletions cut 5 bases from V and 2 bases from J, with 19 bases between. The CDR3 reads CASSLIDNPTAYEQYF. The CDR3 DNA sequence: TGTGCCAGCAGCCTGATAGATAACCCTACCGCCTACGAGCAGTACTTC.

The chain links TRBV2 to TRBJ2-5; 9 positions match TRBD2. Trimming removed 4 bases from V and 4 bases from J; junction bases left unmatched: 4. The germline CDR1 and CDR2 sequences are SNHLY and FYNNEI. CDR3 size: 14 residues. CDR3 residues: CASSAPGLAETQYF. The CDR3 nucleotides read TGTGCCAGCAGTGCCCCGGGACTAGCAGAGACCCAGTACTTC.

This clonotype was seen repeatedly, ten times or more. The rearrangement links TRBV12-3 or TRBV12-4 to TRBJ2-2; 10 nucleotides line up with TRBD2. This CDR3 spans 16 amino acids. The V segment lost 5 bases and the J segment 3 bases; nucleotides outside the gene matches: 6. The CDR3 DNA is TGTGCCAGCAGTCCCCGTAGCGGGAGGTACACCGGGGAGCTGTTTTTT. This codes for CASSPRSGRYTGELFF.

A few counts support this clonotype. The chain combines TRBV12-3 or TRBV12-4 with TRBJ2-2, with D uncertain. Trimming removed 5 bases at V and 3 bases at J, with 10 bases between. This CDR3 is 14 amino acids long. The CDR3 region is CASSPYADTGELFF. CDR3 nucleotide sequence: TGTGCCAGCAGTCCTTACGCGGACACCGGGGAGCTGTTTTTT.

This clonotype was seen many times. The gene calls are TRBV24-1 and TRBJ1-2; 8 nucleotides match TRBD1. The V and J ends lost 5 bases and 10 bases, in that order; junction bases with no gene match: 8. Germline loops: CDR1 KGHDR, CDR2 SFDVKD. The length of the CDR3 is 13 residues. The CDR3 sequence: CATSVGQGSDYTF. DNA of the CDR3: TGTGCCACCAGTGTCGGACAGGGTTCAGACTACACCTTC.

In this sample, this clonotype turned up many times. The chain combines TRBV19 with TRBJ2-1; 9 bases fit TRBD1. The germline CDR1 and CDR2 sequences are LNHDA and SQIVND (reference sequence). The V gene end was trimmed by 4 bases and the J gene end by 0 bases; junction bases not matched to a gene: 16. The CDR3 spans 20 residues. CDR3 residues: CASSKGQGLSTDSSYNEQFF. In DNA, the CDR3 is TGTGCCAGTAGTAAGGGACAGGGATTAAGCACGGATAGCTCCTACAATGAGCAGTTCTTC.

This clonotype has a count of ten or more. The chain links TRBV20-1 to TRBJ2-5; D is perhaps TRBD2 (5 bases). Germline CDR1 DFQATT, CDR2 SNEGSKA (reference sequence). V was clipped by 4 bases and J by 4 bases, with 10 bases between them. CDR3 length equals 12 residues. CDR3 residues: CSAKEVGETQYF. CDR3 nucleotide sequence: TGCAGTGCTAAGGAGGTGGGAGAGACCCAGTACTTC.

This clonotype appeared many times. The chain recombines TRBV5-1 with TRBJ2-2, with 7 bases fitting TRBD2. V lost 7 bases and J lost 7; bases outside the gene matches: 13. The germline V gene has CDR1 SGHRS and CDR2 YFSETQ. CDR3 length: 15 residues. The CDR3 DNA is TGCGCCAGCCCCTGGAGTCCGGGAGGAATCGGGGAGCTGTTTTTT. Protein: CASPWSPGGIGELFF.

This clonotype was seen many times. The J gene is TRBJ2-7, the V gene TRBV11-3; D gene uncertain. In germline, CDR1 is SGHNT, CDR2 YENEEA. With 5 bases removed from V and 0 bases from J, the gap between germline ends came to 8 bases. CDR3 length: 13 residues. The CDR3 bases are TGTGCCAGCAGCCGGGCTAACTCCTACGAGCAGTACTTC. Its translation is CASSRANSYEQYF.

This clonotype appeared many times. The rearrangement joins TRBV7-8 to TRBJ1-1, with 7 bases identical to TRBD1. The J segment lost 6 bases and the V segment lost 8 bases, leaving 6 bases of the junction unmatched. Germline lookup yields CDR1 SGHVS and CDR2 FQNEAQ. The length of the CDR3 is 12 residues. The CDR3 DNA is TGTGCCAGCGGACCCCAGGGGGCTGAAGCTTTCTTT. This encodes CASGPQGAEAFF.

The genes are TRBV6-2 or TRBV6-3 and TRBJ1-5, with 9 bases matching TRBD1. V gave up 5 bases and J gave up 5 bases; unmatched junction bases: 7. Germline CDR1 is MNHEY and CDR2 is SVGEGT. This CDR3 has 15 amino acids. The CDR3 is CASSRDRAKDQPQHF. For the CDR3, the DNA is TGTGCCAGCAGTAGGGACAGGGCAAAGGATCAGCCCCAGCATTTT.

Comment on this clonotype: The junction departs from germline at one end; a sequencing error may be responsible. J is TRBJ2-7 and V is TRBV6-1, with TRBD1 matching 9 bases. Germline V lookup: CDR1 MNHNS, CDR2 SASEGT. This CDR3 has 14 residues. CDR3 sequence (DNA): TGTGCCAGCAGTGACACAGGGGGCATGGACGAGCTGTACTTC. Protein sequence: CASSDTGGMDELYF.

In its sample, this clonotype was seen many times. The CDR3 DNA reads as TGTGCCAGCACCGGACAGGGGGCGCAGGATGAGCAGTTCTTC. Translating it yields CASTGQGAQDEQFF. The chain joins TRBV3-1 to TRBJ2-1; 11 nucleotides line up with TRBD1. The ends lost 7 bases at V and 8 bases at J; junction bases unmatched: 7. The CDR3 covers 14 residues. From germline, CDR1 is LGHDT and CDR2 YNNKEL (reference sequence).

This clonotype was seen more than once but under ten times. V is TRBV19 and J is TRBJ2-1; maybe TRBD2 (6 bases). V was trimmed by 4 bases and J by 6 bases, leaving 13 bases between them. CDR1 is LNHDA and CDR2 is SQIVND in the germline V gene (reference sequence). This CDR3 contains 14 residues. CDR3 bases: TGTGCCAGTAGTACTCGGGAGAGGGGCAATGAGCAGTTCTTC. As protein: CASSTRERGNEQFF.

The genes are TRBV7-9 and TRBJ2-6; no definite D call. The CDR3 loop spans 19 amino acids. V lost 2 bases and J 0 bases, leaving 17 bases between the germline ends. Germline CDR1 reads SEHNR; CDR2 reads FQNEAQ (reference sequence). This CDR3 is CASSLTGRRIGSGANVLTF. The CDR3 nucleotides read TGTGCCAGCAGCTTAACGGGCAGGCGGATAGGCTCTGGGGCCAACGTCCTGACTTTC.

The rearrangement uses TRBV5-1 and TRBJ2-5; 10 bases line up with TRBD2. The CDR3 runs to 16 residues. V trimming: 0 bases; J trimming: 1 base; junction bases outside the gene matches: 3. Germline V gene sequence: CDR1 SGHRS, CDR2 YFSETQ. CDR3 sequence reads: CASSLGLAGAQETQYF. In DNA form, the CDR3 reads TGCGCCAGCAGCTTGGGGCTAGCGGGGGCCCAAGAGACCCAGTACTTC.

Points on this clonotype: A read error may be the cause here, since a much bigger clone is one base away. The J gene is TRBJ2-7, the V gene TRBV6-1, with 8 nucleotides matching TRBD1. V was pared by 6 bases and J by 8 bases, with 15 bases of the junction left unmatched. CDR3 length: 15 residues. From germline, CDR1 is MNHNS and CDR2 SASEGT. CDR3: CASSLDRGRGYKQYF. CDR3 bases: TGTGCCAGCAGCCTTGACAGGGGCAGAGGGTACAAGCAGTACTTC.

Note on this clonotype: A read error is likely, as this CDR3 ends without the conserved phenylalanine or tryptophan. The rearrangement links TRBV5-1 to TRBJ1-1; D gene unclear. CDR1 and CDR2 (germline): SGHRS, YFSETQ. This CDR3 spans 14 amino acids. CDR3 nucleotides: TGCGCCAGCAGAAAGGTCGACATGAACACCGAAGCTTTCTGT. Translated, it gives CASRKVDMNTEAFC.